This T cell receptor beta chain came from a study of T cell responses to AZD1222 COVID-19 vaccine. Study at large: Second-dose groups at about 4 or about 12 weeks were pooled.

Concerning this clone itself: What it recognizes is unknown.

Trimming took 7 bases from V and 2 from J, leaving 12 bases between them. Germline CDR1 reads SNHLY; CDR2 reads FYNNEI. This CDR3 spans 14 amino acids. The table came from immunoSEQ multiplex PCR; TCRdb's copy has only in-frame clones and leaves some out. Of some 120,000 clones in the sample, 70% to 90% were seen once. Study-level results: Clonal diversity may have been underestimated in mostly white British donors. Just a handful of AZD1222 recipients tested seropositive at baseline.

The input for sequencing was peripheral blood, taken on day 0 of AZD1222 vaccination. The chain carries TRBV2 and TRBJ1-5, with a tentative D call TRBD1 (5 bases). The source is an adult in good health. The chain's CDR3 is CASTGLTGNQPQHF. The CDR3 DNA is TGTGCCAGCACGGGACTGACAGGCAATCAGCCCCAGCATTTT.